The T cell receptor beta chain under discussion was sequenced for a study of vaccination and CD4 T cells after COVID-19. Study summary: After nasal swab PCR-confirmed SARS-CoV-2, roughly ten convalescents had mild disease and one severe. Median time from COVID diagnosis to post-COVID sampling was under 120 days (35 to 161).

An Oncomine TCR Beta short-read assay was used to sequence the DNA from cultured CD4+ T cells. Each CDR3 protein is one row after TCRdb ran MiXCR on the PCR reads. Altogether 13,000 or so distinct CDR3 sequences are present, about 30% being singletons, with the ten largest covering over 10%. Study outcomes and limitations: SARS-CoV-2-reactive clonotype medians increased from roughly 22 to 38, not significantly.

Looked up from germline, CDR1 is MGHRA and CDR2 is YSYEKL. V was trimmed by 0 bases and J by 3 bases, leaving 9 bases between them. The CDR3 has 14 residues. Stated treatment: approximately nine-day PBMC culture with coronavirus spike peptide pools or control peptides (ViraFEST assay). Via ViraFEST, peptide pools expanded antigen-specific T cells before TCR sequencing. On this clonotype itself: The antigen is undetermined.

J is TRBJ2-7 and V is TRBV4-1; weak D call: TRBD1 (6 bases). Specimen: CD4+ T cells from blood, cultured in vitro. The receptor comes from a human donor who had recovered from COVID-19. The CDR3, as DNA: TGCGCCAGCAGCCAAGAGGGGGCAAGCTACGAGCAGTACTTC. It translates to CASSQEGASYEQYF.